Listed below are T cell receptor beta chains from one sample, sequenced in a study of response to subunit inactivated influenza vaccine. Each CDR3 protein gets one entry after TCRdb re-called the RT-PCR reads with MiXCR. This sample has around 300,000 distinct CDR3 sequences, with 20% to 25% found just once. The source was PBMCs from blood, collected about 20 months after vaccination. These receptors were obtained from a man between 50 and 69 years old who received an inactivated influenza vaccine. The conserved cysteine and the conserved F or W are not part of the CDR3 here. The D gene is left open where the match is weak. The size entry is marked missing in some rows and otherwise reads once, few, many or a size class.

CDR3aa	abundance	d_gene	v_gene	j_gene
SAVTIYSTDTQY	few	-	TRBV29-1	TRBJ2-3
AISRNPGLATNEQF	few	TRBD2	TRBV10-3	TRBJ2-1
ASSPRVTGGTGELF	-	TRBD1	TRBV7-8	TRBJ2-2
SARDLFGRSTDTQY	few	-	TRBV20-1	TRBJ2-3
ASSSGGGGPDQETQY	many	TRBD2	TRBV5-6	TRBJ2-5
ATSGDPYEQY	-	-	TRBV19	TRBJ2-7
ASKAGEGEQF	-	TRBD2	TRBV6-5	TRBJ2-1
ASSLSQGGNQPQH	many	-	TRBV4-3	TRBJ1-5
ASSRGGWVNTEAF	few	TRBD1	TRBV14	TRBJ1-1
ASVSPQGGTYTEAF	-	-	TRBV28	TRBJ1-1
ASSPEPYQPQH	-	-	TRBV4-2	TRBJ1-5
SARDPTHSTGGEQY	-	TRBD1	TRBV20-1	TRBJ2-7
SSIGAGGDRTEAF	few	-	TRBV29-1	TRBJ1-1